The 9 T cell receptor beta chains in this list originate from one sample, sequenced in a study of somatic mutations in cytotoxic T cells in rheumatoid arthritis. Method: immunoSEQ multiplex PCR; TCRdb's copy keeps in-frame clones and lacks some. This table holds about 14,000 clones, approximately 74% found once. The sequenced sample consisted of CD8+ T cells sorted from blood. These TCRs come from an adult with rheumatoid arthritis.

The gene calls are TRBV29-1 and TRBJ2-1, with D possibly being TRBD1 (8 bases). V was clipped by 5 bases and J by 2 bases, with 16 bases between them. Germline V gives CDR1 SQVTM, CDR2 ANQGSEA. The CDR3 is 15 residues long. The CDR3 loop reads CSVSGTGGTYNEQFF. The CDR3, as DNA: TGCAGCGTTAGCGGGACAGGCGGTACCTACAATGAGCAGTTCTTC.

The chain is built from TRBV4-1 and TRBJ2-5, with TRBD1 matching over 9 bases. From germline, CDR1 is MGHRA and CDR2 YSYEKL. This CDR3 has 15 amino acids. The ends lost 5 bases at V and 3 bases at J; junction bases unmatched: 7. CDR3 sequence (DNA): TGCGCCAGCAGCTTTGAACAGGGGGCGAAAGAGACCCAGTACTTC. This codes for CASSFEQGAKETQYF.

J is TRBJ2-1 and V is TRBV11-3; perhaps TRBD2 as D (6 bases). The CDR3 length is 14 residues. Germline V gives CDR1 SGHNT, CDR2 YENEEA. Trimming took 1 base from V and 5 from J, leaving 9 bases between them. The CDR3 sequence is CASSLAGLNNEQFF. In DNA, the CDR3 is TGTGCCAGCAGCTTAGCGGGACTGAACAATGAGCAGTTCTTC. The whole variable domain, filled in from reference TRBV11-3 and TRBJ2-1, reads EAGVVQSPRYKIIEKKQPVAFWCNPISGHNTLYWYLQNLGQGPELLIRYENEEAVDDSQLPKDRFSAERLKGVDSTLKIQPAELGDSAVYLCASSLAGLNNEQFFGPGTRLTVL.

Of note for this clone: This sample also contains other DNA sequences that code for the same CDR3. This chain joins TRBV6-6 and TRBJ1-5; D is uncertain. The V gene lost 1 base and the J gene lost 4 bases, with 2 bases spanning the gap. Germline V gives CDR1 MNHNY, CDR2 SVGAGI (reference sequence). The length of the CDR3 is 12 residues. CDR3 nucleotide sequence: TGTGCCAGCAGTTACTTGAATCAGCCCCAGCATTTT. Encoded protein: CASSYLNQPQHF.

The chain couples TRBV4-1 to TRBJ2-1; D ambiguous. Per germline, CDR1 MGHRA and CDR2 YSYEKL. V lost 4 bases and J 4 bases, leaving 17 bases between the germline ends. The CDR3 is 16 amino acids. The CDR3 region has the DNA TGCGCCAGCAGCCCACTCACGACGTCTATTTACAATGAGCAGTTCTTC. This codes for CASSPLTTSIYNEQFF.

The V call is TRBV19, the J call TRBJ1-5, with a tentative D call TRBD1 (5 bases). Trimming took off 10 bases at V and 3 bases at J, with 16 bases between the two ends. Germline CDR1 is LNHDA and CDR2 is SQIVND (reference sequence). The CDR3 extends over 14 amino acids. DNA for the CDR3: TGTGCCACCGGCTGGGGGATTCTCAATCAGCCCCAGCATTTT. This encodes CATGWGILNQPQHF. Complete variable domain (other parts from reference TRBV19 and TRBJ1-5): DGGITQSPKYLFRKEGQNVTLSCEQNLNHDAMYWYRQDPGQGLRLIYYSQIVNDFQKGDIAEGYSVSREKKESFPLTVTSAQKNPTAFYLCATGWGILNQPQHFGDGTRLSIL.

As concerns this clone: The sample carries other DNA sequences with the same CDR3. The chain employs TRBV13 and TRBJ1-2, with 9 bases aligning to TRBD1. V trimming: 0 bases; J trimming: 5 bases; junction bases outside the gene matches: 1. Germline CDR1 and CDR2: PRHDT and FYEKMQ (reference sequence). The CDR3 is 14 amino acids. The CDR3 DNA reads as TGTGCCAGCAGCTTAGGGACAGGGGGTTATGGCTACACCTTC. This sequence encodes CASSLGTGGYGYTF. Together with reference TRBV13 and TRBJ1-2, the CDR3 gives the full variable domain: AAGVIQSPRHLIKEKRETATLKCYPIPRHDTVYWYQQGPGQDPQFLISFYEKMQSDKGSIPDRFSAQQFSDYHSELNMSSLELGDSALYFCASSLGTGGYGYTFGSGTRLTVV.

This clone was recorded only once. The rearrangement uses TRBV6-1 and TRBJ1-5, with no clear D. The CDR3 has 13 amino acids. CDR1 MNHNS and CDR2 SASEGT come from the germline V gene. V was pared by 4 bases and J by 2 bases, with 6 bases between. The CDR3 coding sequence is TGTGCCAGCAGTGGAAGAGGCAATCAGCCCCAGCATTTT. Amino acid sequence: CASSGRGNQPQHF.

V gene TRBV11-2 combines with J gene TRBJ2-7; unclear D gene. The CDR3 is 15 residues long. Trimming took off 5 bases at V and 3 bases at J, with 17 bases between the two ends. Germline assignment: CDR1 SGHAT and CDR2 FQNNGV. CDR3 nucleotide sequence: TGTGCCAGCAGCGAAACGGTAGGCAAATTCTACGAGCAGTACTTC. Translated, it gives CASSETVGKFYEQYF.